The next 21 T cell receptor beta chains were all read from a single sample in a study of OX40 agonist ivuxolimab in advanced cancers. Repertoires were generated with immunoSEQ multiplex PCR, while TCRdb's copy carries only in-frame clones and drops some. The sample has roughly 70,000 clones; 65% to 90% are singletons. This material consisted of CD4+ or CD8+ T cells sorted from blood, taken in a trial of the OX40 agonist ivuxolimab. Receptors originate from an adult with an advanced solid tumor such as melanoma, head and neck, liver or kidney cancer.

This chain joins TRBV19 and TRBJ2-1; 7 bases are a match to TRBD1. CDR3 length: 15 residues. V was clipped by 5 bases and J by 0 bases; unmatched bases: 4. Germline V gene lookup returns CDR1 LNHDA and CDR2 SQIVND (reference sequence). The CDR3 is CASSVRDSSYNEQFF. In nucleotides, the CDR3 is TGTGCCAGTAGTGTTCGGGACAGCTCCTACAATGAGCAGTTCTTC.

V usage is TRBV19 and J usage is TRBJ1-4; 7 bases align to TRBD1. The CDR3 covers 14 residues. Germline CDR1 reads LNHDA; CDR2 reads SQIVND (reference sequence). V was pared by 1 base and J by 7 bases, with 3 bases of the junction left unmatched. CDR3 region: CASSIGQGVEKLFF. The CDR3 DNA reads as TGTGCCAGTAGTATAGGACAGGGTGTTGAAAAACTGTTTTTT.

The chain links TRBV7-9 to TRBJ1-1, with D possibly matching TRBD1 (5 bases). This CDR3 is built from 14 residues. Trimming stripped 2 bases from V and 3 bases from J, with 10 bases between. Looked up from germline, CDR1 is SEHNR and CDR2 is FQNEAQ (reference sequence). CDR3 sequence: CASSLFGGDTEAFF. CDR3 bases: TGTGCCAGCAGCTTATTCGGGGGAGACACTGAAGCTTTCTTT.

The CDR3 DNA sequence: TGTGCCAGCTCGGAGGGGGGAGGGATCACTGAAGCTTTCTTT. Translation gives CASSEGGGITEAFF. The chain employs TRBV18 and TRBJ1-1; the D gene is possibly TRBD1 (6 bases). The CDR3 totals 14 residues. Germline loops: CDR1 KGHSH, CDR2 LQKENI. Trimming left V 6 bases short and J 4 bases short, with 15 bases between.

V usage is TRBV7-3 and J usage is TRBJ2-7; TRBD2 matches at 10 bases. Germline CDR1 and CDR2: SGHTA and FQGTGA. Unmatched junction bases numbered 1, after V lost 3 bases and J lost 5 bases. The CDR3 runs to 13 residues. CDR3 residues: CASSFSGRDEQYF. The CDR3 coding sequence is TGTGCCAGCAGCTTCAGCGGGAGGGACGAGCAGTACTTC.

The chain is built from TRBV11-2 and TRBJ1-4; unclear D gene. Germline CDR1 and CDR2: SGHAT and FQNNGV. Trimming took off 2 bases at V and 5 bases at J, with 12 bases between the two ends. The CDR3 extends over 15 amino acids. CDR3 nucleotide sequence: TGTGCCAGCAGCTTAATGGTGACCTCGAATGAAAAACTGTTTTTT. Protein: CASSLMVTSNEKLFF.

The rearrangement uses TRBV18 and TRBJ1-1; possible D gene TRBD1, 6 bases. Germline values: CDR1 KGHSH, CDR2 LQKENI. The CDR3 is made up of 16 amino acids. V was clipped by 3 bases and J by 0 bases, with 14 bases between them. CDR3 DNA sequence: TGTGCCAGCTCACCCACGGTGGGGGGCATGAACACTGAAGCTTTCTTT. It encodes CASSPTVGGMNTEAFF.

This clone has a handful of counts. V and J are TRBV2 and TRBJ2-5; TRBD1 matches 9 bases. This CDR3 spans 15 amino acids. The germline V gene encodes CDR1 SNHLY and CDR2 FYNNEI. The ends lost 3 bases at V and 2 bases at J; junction bases unmatched: 4. The CDR3 here is CASSDNRGPQETQYF. The CDR3 nucleotides read TGTGCCAGCAGTGATAACAGGGGGCCTCAAGAGACCCAGTACTTC.

J is TRBJ2-5 and V is TRBV9; D is unclear. CDR3 size: 14 residues. Trimming cost V 0 bases and J 4 bases, with 10 bases left between them. The germline V gene encodes CDR1 SGDLS and CDR2 YYNGEE. The CDR3 sequence: CASSVGSAPETQYF. CDR3 bases: TGTGCCAGCAGCGTAGGATCAGCTCCAGAGACCCAGTACTTC.

The DNA for the CDR3 is TGCGCCAGCGGTCTGGGAAGGGACTACTCCAAAAACATTCAGTACTTC. This codes for CASGLGRDYSKNIQYF. The chain has TRBV5-1 and TRBJ2-4; 7 nucleotides line up with TRBD2. Germline values: CDR1 SGHRS, CDR2 YFSETQ. This CDR3 spans 16 amino acids. V lost 7 bases, J lost 2 bases, and 12 bases stayed unmatched. Full variable domain (remainder filled in from reference TRBV5-1 and TRBJ2-4): KAGVTQTPRYLIKTRGQQVTLSCSPISGHRSVSWYQQTPGQGLQFLFEYFSETQRNKGNFPGRFSGRQFSNSRSEMNVSTLELGDSALYLCASGLGRDYSKNIQYFGAGTRLSVL.

V gene TRBV15 combines with J gene TRBJ2-4; D not certain. Germline CDR1 reads LNHNV; CDR2 reads YYDKDF (reference sequence). The CDR3 covers 12 residues. V was trimmed by 0 bases and J by 11 bases, leaving 8 bases between them. The CDR3 spells CATSRDGTVQYF. The DNA for the CDR3 is TGTGCCACCAGCAGAGATGGAACCGTTCAGTACTTC. The whole variable domain, filled in from reference TRBV15 and TRBJ2-4, reads DAMVIQNPRYQVTQFGKPVTLSCSQTLNHNVMYWYQQKSSQAPKLLFHYYDKDFNNEADTPDNFQSRRPNTSFCFLDIRSPGLGDTAMYLCATSRDGTVQYFGAGTRLSVL.

This clone has just one count. The chain has TRBV7-2 and TRBJ2-7, with D tentatively TRBD1 (5 bases). Trimming stripped 1 base from V and 3 bases from J, with 16 bases between. This CDR3 is 16 amino acids long. CDR1 SGHTA and CDR2 FQGNSA come from the germline V gene. The CDR3 DNA sequence: TGTGCCAGCAGCTTAGTCTTGCAGGGCCCAGGCTACGAGCAGTACTTC. Translated: CASSLVLQGPGYEQYF.

The chain joins TRBV7-2 to TRBJ1-6, with D unclear. Germline CDR1 is SGHTA and CDR2 is FQGNSA. The CDR3 is 17 amino acids. The ends were cut back, 5 bases at V and 0 bases at J, with 14 bases in the middle. The CDR3 DNA reads as TGTGCCAGCAGCCACCATACTAGAAGCTCCTATAATTCACCCCTCCACTTT. It codes for CASSHHTRSSYNSPLHF. Full variable domain (rest looked up from reference TRBV7-2 and TRBJ1-6): GAGVSQSPSNKVTEKGKDVELRCDPISGHTALYWYRQSLGQGLEFLIYFQGNSAPDKSGLPSDRFSAERTGGSVSTLTIQRTQQEDSAVYLCASSHHTRSSYNSPLHFGNGTRLTVT.

This chain joins TRBV28 and TRBJ2-3; TRBD1 matches at 7 bases. J was trimmed by 8 bases and V by 3 bases; bases with no gene match: 5. This CDR3 region has 13 residues. From germline, CDR1 is MDHEN and CDR2 SYDVKM. As DNA, the CDR3 is TGTGCCAGCAGTTTGGGCAACAGGGGTACGCAGTATTTT. Its protein is CASSLGNRGTQYF. The complete variable domain, with remaining parts taken from reference TRBV28 and TRBJ2-3, reads DVKVTQSSRYLVKRTGEKVFLECVQDMDHENMFWYRQDPGLGLRLIYFSYDVKMKEKGDIPEGYSVSREKKERFSLILESASTNQTSMYLCASSLGNRGTQYFGPGTRLTVL.

V is TRBV6-6 and J is TRBJ2-2, with TRBD2 identical over 12 bases. The V and J ends lost 2 bases and 6 bases, in that order; junction bases with no gene match: 1. The CDR3 contains 15 residues. Per the germline V gene, CDR1 is MNHNY and CDR2 is SVGAGI (reference sequence). For the CDR3, the DNA is TGTGCCAGCAGTTACGGACTAGCGGGGCCCGGGGAGCTGTTTTTT. This sequence encodes CASSYGLAGPGELFF.

The chain combines TRBV6-6 with TRBJ2-1, with TRBD2 as a possible D gene (7 bases). CDR3 length: 16 amino acids. Germline V CDR1 and CDR2: MNHNY, SVGAGI (reference sequence). Deletions cut 7 bases from V and 7 bases from J, with 23 bases between. This CDR3 is CASTGSGAGVGNEQFF. CDR3 coding DNA: TGTGCCAGCACCGGCTCAGGGGCGGGAGTAGGGAATGAGCAGTTCTTC.

V is TRBV6-5 and J is TRBJ1-2; no firm D call. The CDR3 consists of 14 residues. Trimming took off 6 bases at V and 8 bases at J, with 19 bases between the two ends. Germline CDR1 MNHEY, CDR2 SVGAGI. CDR3 loop: CASSSPSQAGGYTF. The CDR3 DNA reads TGTGCCAGCAGCTCTCCGAGTCAGGCGGGGGGCTACACCTTC.

The rearrangement links TRBV19 to TRBJ1-5; 12 nucleotides agree with TRBD1. The length of the CDR3 is 15 residues. Germline CDR1 LNHDA, CDR2 SQIVND (reference sequence). V shed 6 bases and J 5 bases; nucleotides not matched to a gene: 5. The CDR3 nucleotides read TGTGCCAGTAGCGGGGACAGGGGGCCTCATCAGCCCCAGCATTTT. It codes for CASSGDRGPHQPQHF.

V and J are TRBV10-3 and TRBJ2-7; 9 bases are a match to TRBD2. After removal of 5 bases from V and 3 bases from J, the junction contained 2 bases not matched to a gene. The CDR3 contains 13 residues. In germline, CDR1 is ENHRY, CDR2 SYGVKD. The CDR3 sequence: CAISQTSGYEQYF. DNA for the CDR3: TGTGCCATCAGTCAGACTAGCGGCTACGAGCAGTACTTC.

This clone has just one count. V usage is TRBV27 and J usage is TRBJ1-1; TRBD1 might be the D (5 bases). V was clipped by 3 bases and J by 3 bases, with 11 bases between them. The CDR3 totals 14 residues. Looked up from germline, CDR1 is MNHEY and CDR2 is SMNVEV (reference sequence). The CDR3 nucleotides read TGTGCCAGCAGTTTTTGGGGCAGGGACACTGAAGCTTTCTTT. Protein product: CASSFWGRDTEAFF.

In this sample, this clone turned up a few times. V is TRBV6-6 and J is TRBJ2-3, with D unresolved. The germline V gene has CDR1 MNHNY and CDR2 SVGAGI (reference sequence). The CDR3 has 15 amino acids. Trimming pared 0 bases from V and 2 bases from J, leaving 9 bases between. For the CDR3, the DNA is TGTGCCAGCAGTTACTCAGGGCCCCCCACAGATACGCAGTATTTT. It yields the protein CASSYSGPPTDTQYF.